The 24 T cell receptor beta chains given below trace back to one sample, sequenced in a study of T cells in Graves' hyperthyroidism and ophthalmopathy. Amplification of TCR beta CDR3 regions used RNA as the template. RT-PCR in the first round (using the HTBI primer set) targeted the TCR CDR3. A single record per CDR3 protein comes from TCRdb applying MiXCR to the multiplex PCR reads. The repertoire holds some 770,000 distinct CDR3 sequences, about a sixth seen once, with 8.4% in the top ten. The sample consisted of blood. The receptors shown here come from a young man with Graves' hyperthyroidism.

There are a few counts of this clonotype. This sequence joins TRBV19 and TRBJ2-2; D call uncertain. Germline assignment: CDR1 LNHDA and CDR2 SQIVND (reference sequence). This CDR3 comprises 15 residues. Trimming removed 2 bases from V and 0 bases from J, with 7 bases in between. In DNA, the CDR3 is TGTGCCAGTAGTATATCAGTCACGAACACCGGGGAGCTGTTTTTT. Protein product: CASSISVTNTGELFF. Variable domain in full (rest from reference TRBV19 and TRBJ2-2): DGGITQSPKYLFRKEGQNVTLSCEQNLNHDAMYWYRQDPGQGLRLIYYSQIVNDFQKGDIAEGYSVSREKKESFPLTVTSAQKNPTAFYLCASSISVTNTGELFFGEGSRLTVL.

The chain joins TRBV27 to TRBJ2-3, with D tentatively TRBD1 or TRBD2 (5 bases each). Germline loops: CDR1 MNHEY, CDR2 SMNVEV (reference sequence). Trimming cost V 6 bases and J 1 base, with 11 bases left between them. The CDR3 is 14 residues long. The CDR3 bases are TGTGCCAGCAGGTTAGGGACGGGCACAGATACGCAGTATTTT. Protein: CASRLGTGTDTQYF.

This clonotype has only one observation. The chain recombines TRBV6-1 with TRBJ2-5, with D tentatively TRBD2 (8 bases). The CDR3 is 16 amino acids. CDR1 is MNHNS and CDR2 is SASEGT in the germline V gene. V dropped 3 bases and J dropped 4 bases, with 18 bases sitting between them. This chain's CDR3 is CASSDRGGLAGETQYF. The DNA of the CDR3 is TGTGCCAGCAGTGACAGGGGGGGGCTAGCGGGAGAGACCCAGTACTTC.

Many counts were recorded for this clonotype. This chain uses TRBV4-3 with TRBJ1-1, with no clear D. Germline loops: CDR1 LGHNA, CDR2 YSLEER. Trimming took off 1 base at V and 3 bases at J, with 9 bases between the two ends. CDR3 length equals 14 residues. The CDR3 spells CASSQVVRDTEAFF. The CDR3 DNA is TGCGCCAGCAGCCAAGTTGTGCGTGACACTGAAGCTTTCTTT.

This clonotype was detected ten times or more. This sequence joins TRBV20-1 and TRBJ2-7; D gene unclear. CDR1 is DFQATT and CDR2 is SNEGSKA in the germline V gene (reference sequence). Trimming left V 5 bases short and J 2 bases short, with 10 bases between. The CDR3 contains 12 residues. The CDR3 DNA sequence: TGCAGTGCTCCCTCGGAAGCCTACGAGCAGTACTTC. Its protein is CSAPSEAYEQYF.

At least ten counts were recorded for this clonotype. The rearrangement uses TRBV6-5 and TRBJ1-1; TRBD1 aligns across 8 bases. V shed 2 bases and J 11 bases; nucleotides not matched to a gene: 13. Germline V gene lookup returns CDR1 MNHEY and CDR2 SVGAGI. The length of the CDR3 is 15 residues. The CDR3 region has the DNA TGTGCCAGCAGTTACACCGGACAGGGCCCGTTTGAGGCTTTCTTT. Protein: CASSYTGQGPFEAFF.

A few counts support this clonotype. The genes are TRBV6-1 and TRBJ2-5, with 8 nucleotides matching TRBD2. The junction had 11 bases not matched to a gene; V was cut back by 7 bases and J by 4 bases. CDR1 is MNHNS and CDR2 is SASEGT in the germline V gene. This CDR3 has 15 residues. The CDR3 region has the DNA TGTGCCAGCATGCGTGAGGTAGCGGGAAGAGAGACCCAGTACTTC. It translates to CASMREVAGRETQYF.

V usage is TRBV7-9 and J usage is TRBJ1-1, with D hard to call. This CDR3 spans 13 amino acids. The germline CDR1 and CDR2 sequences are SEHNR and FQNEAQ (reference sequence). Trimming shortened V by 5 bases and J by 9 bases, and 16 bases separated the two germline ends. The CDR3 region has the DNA TGTGCCAGCAGCCCTACAAATACCGACCAAGCTTTCTTT. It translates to CASSPTNTDQAFF. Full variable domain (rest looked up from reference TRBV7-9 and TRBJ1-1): DTGVSQNPRHKITKRGQNVTFRCDPISEHNRLYWYRQTLGQGPEFLTYFQNEAQLEKSRLLSDRFSAERPKGSFSTLEIQRTEQGDSAMYLCASSPTNTDQAFFGQGTRLTVV.

CDR3 region: CSARDPSETNEKLFF. In DNA form, the CDR3 reads TGCAGTGCTAGAGATCCGTCAGAAACTAATGAAAAACTGTTTTTT. The rearrangement joins TRBV20-1 to TRBJ1-4; D remains ambiguous. V was trimmed by 0 bases and J by 1 base, leaving 9 bases between them. The CDR3 sequence is 15 residues long. Germline CDR1 reads DFQATT; CDR2 reads SNEGSKA (reference sequence).

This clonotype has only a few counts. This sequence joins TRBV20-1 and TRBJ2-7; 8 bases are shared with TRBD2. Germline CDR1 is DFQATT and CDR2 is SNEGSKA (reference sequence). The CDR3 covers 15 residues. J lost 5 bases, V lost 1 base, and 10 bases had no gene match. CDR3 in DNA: TGCAGTGCTAGAGCGGGGACTAGTACGTCCCACGAGCAGTACTTC. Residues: CSARAGTSTSHEQYF.

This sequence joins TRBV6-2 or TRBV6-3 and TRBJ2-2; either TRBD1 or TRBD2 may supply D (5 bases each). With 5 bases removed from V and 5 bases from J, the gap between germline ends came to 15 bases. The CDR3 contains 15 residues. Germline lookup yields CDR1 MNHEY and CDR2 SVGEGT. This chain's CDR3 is CASSDRDLRTGELFF. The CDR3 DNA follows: TGTGCCAGCAGTGACCGGGACCTAAGGACCGGGGAGCTGTTTTTT.

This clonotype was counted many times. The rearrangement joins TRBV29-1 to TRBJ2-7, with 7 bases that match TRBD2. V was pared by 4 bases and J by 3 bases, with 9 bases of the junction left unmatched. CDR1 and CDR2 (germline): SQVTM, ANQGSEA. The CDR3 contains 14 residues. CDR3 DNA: TGCAGCGTTGGGGGGGGAGGGACCCACTACGAGCAGTACTTC. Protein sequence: CSVGGGGTHYEQYF.

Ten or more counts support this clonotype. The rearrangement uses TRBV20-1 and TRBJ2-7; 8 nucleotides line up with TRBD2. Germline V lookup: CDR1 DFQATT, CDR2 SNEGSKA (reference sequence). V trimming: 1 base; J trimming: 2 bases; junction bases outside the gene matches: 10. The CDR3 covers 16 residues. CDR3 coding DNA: TGCAGTGCTAGAGTATGGGGACTAGGGGATACCTACGAGCAGTACTTC. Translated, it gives CSARVWGLGDTYEQYF.

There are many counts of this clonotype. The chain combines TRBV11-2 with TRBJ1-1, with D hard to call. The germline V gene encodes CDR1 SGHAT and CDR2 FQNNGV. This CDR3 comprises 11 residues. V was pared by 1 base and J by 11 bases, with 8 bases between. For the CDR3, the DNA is TGTGCCAGCAGCTTAGGGGTCTTGGCTTTCTTT. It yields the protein CASSLGVLAFF. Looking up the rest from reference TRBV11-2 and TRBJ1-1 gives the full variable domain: EAGVAQSPRYKIIEKRQSVAFWCNPISGHATLYWYQQILGQGPKLLIQFQNNGVVDDSQLPKDRFSAERLKGVDSTLKIQPAKLEDSAVYLCASSLGVLAFFGQGTRLTVV.

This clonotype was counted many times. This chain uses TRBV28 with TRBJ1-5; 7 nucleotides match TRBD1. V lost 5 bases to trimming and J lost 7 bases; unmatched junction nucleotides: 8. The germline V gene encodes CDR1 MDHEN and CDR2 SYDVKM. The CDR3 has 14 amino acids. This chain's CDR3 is CASSPRQGVQPQHF. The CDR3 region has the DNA TGTGCCAGCAGTCCCCGACAGGGCGTCCAGCCCCAGCATTTT. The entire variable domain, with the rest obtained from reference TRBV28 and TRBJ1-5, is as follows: DVKVTQSSRYLVKRTGEKVFLECVQDMDHENMFWYRQDPGLGLRLIYFSYDVKMKEKGDIPEGYSVSREKKERFSLILESASTNQTSMYLCASSPRQGVQPQHFGDGTRLSIL.

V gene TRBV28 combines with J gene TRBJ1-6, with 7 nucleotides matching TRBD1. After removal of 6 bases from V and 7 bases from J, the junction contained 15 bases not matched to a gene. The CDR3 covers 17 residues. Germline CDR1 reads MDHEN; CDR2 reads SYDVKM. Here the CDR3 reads CASSPLPRRQGNSPLHF. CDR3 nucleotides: TGTGCCAGCAGCCCACTCCCCAGGAGACAGGGCAATTCACCCCTCCACTTT.

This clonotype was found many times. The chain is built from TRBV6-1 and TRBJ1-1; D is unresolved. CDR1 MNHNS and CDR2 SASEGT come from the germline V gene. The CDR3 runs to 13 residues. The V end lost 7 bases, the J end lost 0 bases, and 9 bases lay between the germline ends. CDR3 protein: CASKHKLNTEAFF. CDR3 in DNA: TGTGCCAGCAAACATAAGCTGAACACTGAAGCTTTCTTT.

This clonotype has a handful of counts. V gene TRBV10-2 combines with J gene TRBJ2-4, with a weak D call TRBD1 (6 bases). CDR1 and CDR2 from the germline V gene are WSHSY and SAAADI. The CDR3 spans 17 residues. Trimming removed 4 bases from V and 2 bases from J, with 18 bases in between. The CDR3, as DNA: TGCGCCAGCAGTGGGGGGAACAGGGAAGCACCCAAAAACATTCAGTACTTC. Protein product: CASSGGNREAPKNIQYF.

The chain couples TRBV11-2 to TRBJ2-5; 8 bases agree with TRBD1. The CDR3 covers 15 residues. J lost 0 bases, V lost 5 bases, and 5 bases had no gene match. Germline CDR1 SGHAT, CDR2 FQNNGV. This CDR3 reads CASSPGQGHQETQYF. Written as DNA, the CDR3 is TGTGCCAGCAGCCCAGGACAGGGACACCAAGAGACCCAGTACTTC.

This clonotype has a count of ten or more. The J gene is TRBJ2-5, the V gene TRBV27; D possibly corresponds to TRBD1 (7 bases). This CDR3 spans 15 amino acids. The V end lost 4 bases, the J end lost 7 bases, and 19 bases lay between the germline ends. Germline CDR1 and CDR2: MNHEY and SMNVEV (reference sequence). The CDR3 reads CASSSTTGPGGTQYF. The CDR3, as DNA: TGTGCCAGCAGTTCCACGACAGGGCCCGGGGGGACCCAGTACTTC.

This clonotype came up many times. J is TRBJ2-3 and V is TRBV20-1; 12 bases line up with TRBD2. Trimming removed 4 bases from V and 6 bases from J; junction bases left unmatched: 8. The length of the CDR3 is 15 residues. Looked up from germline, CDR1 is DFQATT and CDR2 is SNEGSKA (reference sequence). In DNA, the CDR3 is TGCAGTGCTATAGCTAGCGGGAGGGCCATTGATACGCAGTATTTT. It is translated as CSAIASGRAIDTQYF.

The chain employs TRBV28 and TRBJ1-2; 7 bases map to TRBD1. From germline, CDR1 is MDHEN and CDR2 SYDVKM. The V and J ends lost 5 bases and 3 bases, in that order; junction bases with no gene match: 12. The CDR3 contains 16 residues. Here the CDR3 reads CASSPTEGQLYYGYTF. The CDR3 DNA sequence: TGTGCCAGCAGTCCCACCGAGGGACAGCTATACTATGGCTACACCTTC.

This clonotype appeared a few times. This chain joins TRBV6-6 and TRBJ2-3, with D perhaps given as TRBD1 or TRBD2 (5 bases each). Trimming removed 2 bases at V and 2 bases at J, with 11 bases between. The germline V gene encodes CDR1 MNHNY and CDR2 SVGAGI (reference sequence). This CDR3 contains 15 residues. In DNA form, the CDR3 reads TGTGCCAGCAGTTACGGGGGACCCCACACAGATACGCAGTATTTT. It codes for CASSYGGPHTDTQYF.

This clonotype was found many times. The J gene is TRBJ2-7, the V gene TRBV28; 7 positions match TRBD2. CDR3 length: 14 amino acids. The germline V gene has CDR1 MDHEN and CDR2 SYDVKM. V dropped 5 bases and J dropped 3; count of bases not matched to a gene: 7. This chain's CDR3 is CASSILVAGYEQYF. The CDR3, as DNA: TGTGCCAGCAGTATCCTCGTAGCGGGCTACGAGCAGTACTTC.